The sequence of this T cell receptor beta chain was determined in a study of blood T cell repertoires in COVID-19. The sample holds one count of this clone. The table came from immunoSEQ multiplex PCR; TCRdb's copy has only in-frame clones and leaves some out. The sample includes 210,000 or so clones, 65% to 85% of them seen just once. V lost 4 bases to trimming and J lost 3 bases; unmatched junction nucleotides: 15. Germline V gene lookup returns CDR1 LNHDA and CDR2 SQIVND (reference sequence). The CDR3 contains 18 residues. The chain uses TRBV19 and TRBJ2-4; 7 nucleotides line up with TRBD1. Input material: PBMCs or T cells enriched from blood (not recorded which). This clonotype originated in a man under 40 with acute COVID-19. CDR3 DNA sequence: TGTGCCAGTAGTAGCCCCAGCAGGGGGATTGGGGACAAAAACATTCAGTACTTC. It translates to CASSSPSRGIGDKNIQYF.